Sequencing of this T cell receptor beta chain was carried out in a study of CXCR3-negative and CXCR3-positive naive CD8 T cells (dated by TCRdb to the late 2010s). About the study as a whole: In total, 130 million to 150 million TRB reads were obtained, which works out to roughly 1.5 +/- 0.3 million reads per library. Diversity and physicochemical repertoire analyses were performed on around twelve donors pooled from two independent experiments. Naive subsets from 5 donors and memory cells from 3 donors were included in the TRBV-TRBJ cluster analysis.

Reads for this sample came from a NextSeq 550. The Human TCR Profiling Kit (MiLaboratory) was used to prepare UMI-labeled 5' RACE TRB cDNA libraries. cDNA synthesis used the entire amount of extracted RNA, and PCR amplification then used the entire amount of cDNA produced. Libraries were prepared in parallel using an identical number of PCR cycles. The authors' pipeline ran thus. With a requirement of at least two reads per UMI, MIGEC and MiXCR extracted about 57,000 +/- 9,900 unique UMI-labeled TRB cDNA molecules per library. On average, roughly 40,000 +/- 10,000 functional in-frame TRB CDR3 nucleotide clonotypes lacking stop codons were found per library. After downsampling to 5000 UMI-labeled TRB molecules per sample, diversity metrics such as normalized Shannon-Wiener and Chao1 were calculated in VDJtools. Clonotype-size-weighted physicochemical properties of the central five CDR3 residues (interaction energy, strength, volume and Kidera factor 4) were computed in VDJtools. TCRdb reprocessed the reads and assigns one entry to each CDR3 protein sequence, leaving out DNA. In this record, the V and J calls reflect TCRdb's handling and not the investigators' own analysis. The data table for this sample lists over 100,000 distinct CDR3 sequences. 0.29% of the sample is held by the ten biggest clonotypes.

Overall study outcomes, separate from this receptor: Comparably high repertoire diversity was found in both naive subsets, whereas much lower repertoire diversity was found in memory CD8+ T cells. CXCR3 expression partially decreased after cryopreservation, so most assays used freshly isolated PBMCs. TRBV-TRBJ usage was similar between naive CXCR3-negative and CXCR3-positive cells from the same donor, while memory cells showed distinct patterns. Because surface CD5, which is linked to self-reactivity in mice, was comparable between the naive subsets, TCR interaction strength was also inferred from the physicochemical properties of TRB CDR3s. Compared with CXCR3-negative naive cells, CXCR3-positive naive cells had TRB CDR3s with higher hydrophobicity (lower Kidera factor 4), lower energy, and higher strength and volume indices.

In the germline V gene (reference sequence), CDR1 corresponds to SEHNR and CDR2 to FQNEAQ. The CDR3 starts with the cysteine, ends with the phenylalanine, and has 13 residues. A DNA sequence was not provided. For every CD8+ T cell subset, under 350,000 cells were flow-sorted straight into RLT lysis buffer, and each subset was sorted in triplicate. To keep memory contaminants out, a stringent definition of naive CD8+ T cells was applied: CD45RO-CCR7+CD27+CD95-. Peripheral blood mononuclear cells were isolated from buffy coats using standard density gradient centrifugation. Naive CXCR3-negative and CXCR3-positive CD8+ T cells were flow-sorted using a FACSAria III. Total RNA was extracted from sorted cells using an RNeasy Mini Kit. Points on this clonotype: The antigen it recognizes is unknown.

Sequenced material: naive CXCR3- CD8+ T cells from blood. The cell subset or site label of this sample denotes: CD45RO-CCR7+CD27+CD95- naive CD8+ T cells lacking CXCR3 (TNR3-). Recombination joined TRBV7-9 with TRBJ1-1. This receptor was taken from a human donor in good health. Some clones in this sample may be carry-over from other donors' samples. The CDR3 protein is CASSLGKGTEAFF.